This T cell receptor (beta chain) derives from a study of blood T cell repertoires in COVID-19. Exposed participants encountered a COVID-19 case during the 2 weeks preceding study entry. This CDR3 region has 12 residues. The V gene lost 8 bases and the J gene lost 7 bases, with 14 bases spanning the gap. Clones were read by immunoSEQ multiplex PCR, and TCRdb kept only the in-frame ones, dropping some. Among around 320,000 clones listed, over 90% were seen once. The chain couples TRBV12-3 or TRBV12-4 to TRBJ1-2, with D perhaps TRBD1 (5 bases). Sequencing was done on a sample of PBMCs or T cells enriched from blood (not recorded which). This sequence was found in a woman under 40 who had been exposed to COVID-19. CDR3 loop: CASQHVGVGYTF. DNA for the CDR3: TGTGCCAGCCAACACGTAGGGGTTGGCTACACCTTC.